Listed here is a single T cell receptor (beta chain). The table lists this clonotype with a few counts. Its antigen is currently not known. The junction does not match germline at one end; this may be a read error. Libraries were made using PCR. The run used an Illumina HiSeq 2500. To reduce PCR and sequencing biases, unique molecular identifiers were incorporated into the TCR beta cDNA libraries. About 500,000 cDNA molecules were obtained for every 1 to 10 million input T cells, so each molecule roughly corresponded to one T cell. Patient libraries were prepared and sequenced with the same protocol used for the earlier healthy control dataset. Within a given batch, samples were prepared together, multiplexed and sequenced on the same HiSeq lane. On the authors' methods: MIGEC handled the raw barcoded reads, throwing out single-read molecular identifier groups before consensus assembly and CDR3 extraction. Clonotype tables were post-analysed with VDJtools, and diversity was normalized by down-sampling all datasets to the smallest sample size. Repertoire overlap clustering matched CDR3 amino acid but not nucleotide sequences to correct batch-related cross-sample contamination. Through fastp at Q25 and MiXCR, TCRdb rebuilt clones from the public reads, retaining in-frame beta chains. Every entry covers one CDR3 protein and lists the most common genes and DNA from its rows. V and J calls and clone size were set by TCRdb, not the authors. Counted in this sample were roughly 540,000 distinct CDR3 sequences; around a third of them appeared once. 4.5% to 7.5% of the sample goes to the ten largest clones.

To demonstrate the VDJtools post-analysis software, TCR beta repertoires were profiled from the peripheral blood of some 12 young patients with multiple sclerosis. Multiple sclerosis patients were children and adolescents aged roughly 6 to 16 years. CDR1 is given as SGHRS and CDR2 as YFSETQ, both from the germline V gene. The CDR3 contains 16 residues, cysteine and phenylalanine counted. Of the read, only the CDR3 DNA is kept; its 48 bases are in frame from base 1. The data are from a study of post-analysis software for immune sequencing data (dated by TCRdb to about 2015). Looking at the study overall: Relapsing-remitting, secondary progressive and progressive-relapsing multiple sclerosis were recorded as disease courses, and subtype annotation was lacking for some patients. The patient repertoires were set against 10 or so previously published healthy control repertoires from donors whose ages ranged from roughly 6 to 27 years. A subset of samples was prepared in parallel using single-end sample barcoding, then pooled and co-amplified after Illumina adapter ligation. General conclusions and limits of the study: When samples were clustered directly using the F measure, samples prepared in the same batch co-clustered strongly, which prompted a batch-effect correction. The multiple sclerosis patient group was slightly younger than the control group. A few TRBV segments, including TRBV5-6, TRBV5-1 and TRBV20-1, were significantly more frequent in patients than controls. Significantly lower normalized Chao1 diversity was found in multiple sclerosis patients than in controls, suggesting substantial peripheral T-cell clonal expansion.

Specimen: blood. Rearrangement joined TRBV5-1 to TRBJ1-2; TRBD1 aligns with 9 central bases. This TCR derives from a girl younger than 18 with multiple sclerosis. The sequence in DNA is TGCGCCTGCAGCGATCCACAGGGGGCCCTCGATTATGGCTACACCTTC. It specifies CACSDPQGALDYGYTF. Reference TRBV5-1 and TRBJ1-2 genes cover what lies past the CDR3, so the full variable domain is KAGVTQTPRYLIKTRGQQVTLSCSPISGHRSVSWYQQTPGQGLQFLFEYFSETQRNKGNFPGRFSGRQFSNSRSEMNVSTLELGDSALYLCACSDPQGALDYGYTFGSGTRLTVV.